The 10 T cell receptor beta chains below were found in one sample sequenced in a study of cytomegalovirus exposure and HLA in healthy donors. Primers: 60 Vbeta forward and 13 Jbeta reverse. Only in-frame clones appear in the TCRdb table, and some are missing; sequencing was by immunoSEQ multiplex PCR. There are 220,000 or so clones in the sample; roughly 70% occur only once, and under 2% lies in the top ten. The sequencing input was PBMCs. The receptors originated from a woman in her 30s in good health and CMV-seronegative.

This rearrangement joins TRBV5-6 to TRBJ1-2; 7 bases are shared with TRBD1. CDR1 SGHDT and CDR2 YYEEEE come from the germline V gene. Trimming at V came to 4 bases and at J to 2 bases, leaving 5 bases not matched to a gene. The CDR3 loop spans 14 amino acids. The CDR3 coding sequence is TGTGCCAGCAGCCTCGACAGGGAGAACTATGGCTACACCTTC. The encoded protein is CASSLDRENYGYTF.

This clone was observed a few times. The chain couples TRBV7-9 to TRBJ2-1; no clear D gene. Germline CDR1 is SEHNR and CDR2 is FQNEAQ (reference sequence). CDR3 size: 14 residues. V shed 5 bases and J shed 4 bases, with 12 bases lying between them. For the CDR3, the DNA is TGTGCCAGCAGCACCTTACTCGGTTACAATGAGCAGTTCTTC. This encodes CASSTLLGYNEQFF.

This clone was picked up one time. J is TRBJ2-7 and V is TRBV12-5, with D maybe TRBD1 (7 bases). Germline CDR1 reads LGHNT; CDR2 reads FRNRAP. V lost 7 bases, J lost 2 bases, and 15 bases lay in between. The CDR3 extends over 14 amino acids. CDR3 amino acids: CASALQGGAYEQYF. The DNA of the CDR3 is TGTGCTAGTGCCTTGCAGGGGGGCGCCTACGAGCAGTACTTC.

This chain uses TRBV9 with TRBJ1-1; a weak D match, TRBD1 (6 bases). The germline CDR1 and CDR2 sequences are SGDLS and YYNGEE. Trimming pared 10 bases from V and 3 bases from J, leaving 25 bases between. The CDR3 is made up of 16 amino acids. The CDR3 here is CASGRASQGWDTEAFF. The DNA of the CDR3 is TGTGCCTCCGGGAGGGCCAGCCAGGGGTGGGACACTGAAGCTTTCTTT.

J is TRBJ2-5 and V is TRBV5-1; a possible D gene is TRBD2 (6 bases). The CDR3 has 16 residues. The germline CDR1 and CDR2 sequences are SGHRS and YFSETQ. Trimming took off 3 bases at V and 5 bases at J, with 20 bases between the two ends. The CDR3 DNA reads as TGCGCCAGCAGCTCATCCGGGACTCCTCGGAGCGAGACCCAGTACTTC. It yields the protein CASSSSGTPRSETQYF.

CDR3: CASSLTGEAEAFF. CDR3 in DNA: TGTGCCAGCAGCCTTACAGGGGAGGCTGAAGCTTTCTTT. The V gene is TRBV7-9, the J gene TRBJ1-1; 7 nucleotides align to TRBD1. In germline, CDR1 is SEHNR, CDR2 FQNEAQ (reference sequence). With V trimmed by 5 bases and J by 6 bases, 6 bases remained unmatched. This CDR3 contains 13 residues.

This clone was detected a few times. The CDR3 is CASSLDARKLFF. The DNA for the CDR3 is TGTGCCAGCAGCTTAGATGCGAGAAAACTGTTTTTT. The chain recombines TRBV7-2 with TRBJ1-4, with D uncertain. The CDR3 loop spans 12 amino acids. From germline, CDR1 is SGHTA and CDR2 FQGNSA. Trimming took off 1 base at V and 10 bases at J, with 7 bases between the two ends.

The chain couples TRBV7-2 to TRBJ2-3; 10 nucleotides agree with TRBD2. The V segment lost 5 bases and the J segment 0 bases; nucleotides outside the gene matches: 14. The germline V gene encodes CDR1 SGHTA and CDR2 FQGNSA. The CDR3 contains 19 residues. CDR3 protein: CASSLNPILAGTSTDTQYF. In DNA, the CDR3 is TGTGCCAGCAGCCTGAACCCTATACTAGCGGGGACGAGCACAGATACGCAGTATTTT.

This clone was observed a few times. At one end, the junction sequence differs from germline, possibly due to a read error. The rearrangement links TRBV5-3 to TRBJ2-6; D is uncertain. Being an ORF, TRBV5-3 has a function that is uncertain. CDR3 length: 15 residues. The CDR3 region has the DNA TGTGCCAGCAGCTTGCGGTCGACTGGGGCCAACGTCCTGACTTTC. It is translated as CASSLRSTGANVLTF.

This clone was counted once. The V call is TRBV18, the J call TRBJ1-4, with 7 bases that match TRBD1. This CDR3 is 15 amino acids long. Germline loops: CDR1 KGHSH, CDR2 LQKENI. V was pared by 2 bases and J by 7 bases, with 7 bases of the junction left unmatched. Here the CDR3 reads CASSPFSGTAEKLFF. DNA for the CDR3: TGTGCCAGCTCACCATTCTCCGGGACAGCTGAAAAACTGTTTTTT.